This T cell receptor (beta chain) was captured by sequencing in a study of blood T cell repertoires in COVID-19. Turning to the study itself: The samples span acute and convalescent COVID-19 from the United States, Italy and Spain. T cells, B-cell-depleted T cells, or PBMCs provided the cDNA or gDNA that served as material.

Under the authors' procedure: It was from reference gene primer amplification that nucleated cell counts were estimated. The data were produced by immunoSEQ multiplex PCR, yet TCRdb's version contains in-frame clones alone and is incomplete. V, J and clone size derive from that table, while D and trimming were established from the DNA sequence. The table records about 350,000 clones, almost 90% of them present only once. A Seattle source enrolled patients during active infection and followed them longitudinally. Germline V lookup: CDR1 LNHNV, CDR2 YYDKDF (reference sequence). V shed 0 bases, J shed 6 bases, and the junction held 5 bases outside the gene matches. This CDR3 spans 15 amino acids.

Sequencing used peripheral blood. The V gene is TRBV15, the J gene TRBJ1-5, with 7 bases lining up with TRBD1. The TCR originated in a woman in her sixties or seventies with COVID-19, enrolled during active disease. CDR3 residues: CATSRDPGGGQPQHF. DNA of the CDR3: TGTGCCACCAGCAGAGACCCAGGGGGAGGTCAGCCCCAGCATTTT.